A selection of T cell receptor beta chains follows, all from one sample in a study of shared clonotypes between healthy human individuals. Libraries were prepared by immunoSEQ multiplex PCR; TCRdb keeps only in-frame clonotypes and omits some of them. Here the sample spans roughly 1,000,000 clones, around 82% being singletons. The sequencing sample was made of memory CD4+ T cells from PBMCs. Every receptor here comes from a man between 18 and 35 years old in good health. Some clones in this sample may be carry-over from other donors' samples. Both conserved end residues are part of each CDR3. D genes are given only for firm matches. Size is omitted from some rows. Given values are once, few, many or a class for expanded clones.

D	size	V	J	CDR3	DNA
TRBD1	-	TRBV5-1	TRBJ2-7	CASSLLPTTDRGLWEEQYF	TGCGCCAGCAGCTTGTTGCCCACTACGGACAGGGGGCTTTGGGAAGAGCAGTACTTC
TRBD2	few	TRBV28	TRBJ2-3	CASRNSGAGTDTQYF	TGTGCCAGCCGAAATAGCGGGGCGGGCACAGATACGCAGTATTTT
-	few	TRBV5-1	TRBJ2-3	CASSLVGYSTQYF	TGCGCCAGCAGCTTGGTGGGCTACTCTACGCAGTATTTT
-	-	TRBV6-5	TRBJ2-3	CASRESWTDTQYF	TGTGCCAGCAGAGAAAGTTGGACAGATACGCAGTATTTT
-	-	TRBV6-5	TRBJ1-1	CASSYRGTRRAFF	TGTGCCAGCAGTTACCGGGGAACGAGGCGGGCTTTCTTT
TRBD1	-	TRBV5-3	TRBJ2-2	CARSAKGQGSETGELFF	TGTGCCAGAAGCGCTAAAGGACAGGGGTCGGAAACCGGGGAGCTGTTTTTT
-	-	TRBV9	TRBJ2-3	CASSVRGSVDTQYF	TGTGCCAGCAGCGTTCGCGGGTCGGTGGATACGCAGTATTTT
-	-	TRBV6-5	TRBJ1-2	CASTKGNLYGYTF	TGTGCCAGCACCAAGGGAAACCTCTATGGCTACACCTTC
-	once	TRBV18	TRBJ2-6	CASSPDIGANVLTF	TGTGCCAGCTCTCCAGATATTGGGGCCAACGTCCTGACTTTC
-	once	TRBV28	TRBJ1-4	CASSSPGRWGDEKLFF	TGTGCCAGCAGTTCCCCCGGACGCTGGGGGGATGAAAAACTGTTTTTT